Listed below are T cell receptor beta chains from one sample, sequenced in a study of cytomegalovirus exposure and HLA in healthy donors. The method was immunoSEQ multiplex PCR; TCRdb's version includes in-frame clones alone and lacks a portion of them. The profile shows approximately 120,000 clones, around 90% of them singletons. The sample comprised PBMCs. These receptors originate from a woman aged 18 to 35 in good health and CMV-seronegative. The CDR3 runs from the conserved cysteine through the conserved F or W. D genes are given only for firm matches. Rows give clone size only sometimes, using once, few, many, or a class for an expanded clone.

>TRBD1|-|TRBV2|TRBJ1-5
CASSLTGASNQPQHF
TGTGCCAGCAGCCTTACAGGGGCTAGCAATCAGCCCCAGCATTTT
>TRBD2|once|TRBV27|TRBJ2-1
CASSIPGLAGISYNEQFF
TGTGCCAGCAGTATTCCCGGACTAGCGGGAATATCCTACAATGAGCAGTTCTTC
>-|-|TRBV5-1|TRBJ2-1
CASSRVRGGHNEQFF
TGCGCCAGCAGCCGCGTTCGGGGTGGGCACAATGAGCAGTTCTTC
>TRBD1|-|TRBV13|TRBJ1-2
CASSHRGRGGYTF
TGTGCCAGCAGCCACAGGGGGCGGGGAGGCTACACCTTC
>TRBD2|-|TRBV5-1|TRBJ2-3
CASTREGQSTDTQYF
TGCGCCAGCACCCGGGAGGGGCAGAGCACAGATACGCAGTATTTT
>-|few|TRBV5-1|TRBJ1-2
CASRAGLNYGYTF
TGCGCCAGCAGGGCAGGGTTAAACTATGGCTACACCTTC
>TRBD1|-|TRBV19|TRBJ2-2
CASNLDRGVYRGELFF
TGTGCCAGTAATTTGGACAGGGGGGTATATCGAGGGGAGCTGTTTTTT
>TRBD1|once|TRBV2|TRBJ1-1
CASTGQGLNTEAFF
TGTGCCAGCACCGGACAGGGGCTGAACACTGAAGCTTTCTTT
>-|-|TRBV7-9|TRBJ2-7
CASSLVGAGTGATLRARDF
-
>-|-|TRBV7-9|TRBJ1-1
CASTRPGLENTEAFF
TGTGCCAGCACTAGACCGGGACTGGAGAACACTGAAGCTTTCTTT
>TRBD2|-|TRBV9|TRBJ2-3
CASALAGRSTDTQYF
TGTGCCAGCGCGCTAGCGGGGAGGAGCACAGATACGCAGTATTTT
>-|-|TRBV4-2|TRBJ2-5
CASSQDLSETQYF
TGTGCCAGCAGCCAAGATCTTTCAGAGACCCAGTACTTC
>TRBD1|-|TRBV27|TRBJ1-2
CASSLSRGSYGYTF
TGTGCCAGCAGTTTATCCAGGGGGAGCTATGGCTACACCTTC
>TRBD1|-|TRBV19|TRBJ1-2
CASSNVLAGGLLGYTF
TGTGCCAGTAGTAATGTCCTGGCAGGGGGTTTATTGGGCTACACCTTC
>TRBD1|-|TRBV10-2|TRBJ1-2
CASSGGTGQNYGYTF
TGCGCCAGCAGCGGGGGGACAGGGCAGAACTATGGCTACACCTTC
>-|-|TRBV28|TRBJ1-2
CASSGRGNYGYTF
TGTGCCAGCAGTGGGAGGGGCAACTATGGCTACACCTTC
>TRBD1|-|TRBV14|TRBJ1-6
CASSQGQGAGSPLHF
TGTGCCAGCAGCCAAGGTCAGGGGGCGGGTTCACCCCTCCACTTT
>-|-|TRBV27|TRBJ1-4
CASSPLATNEKLFF
TGTGCCAGCAGTCCCCTCGCAACTAATGAAAAACTGTTTTTT
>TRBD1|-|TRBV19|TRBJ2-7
CASSIDLGQVREQYF
TGTGCCAGTAGTATAGATTTGGGACAGGTAAGAGAGCAGTACTTC